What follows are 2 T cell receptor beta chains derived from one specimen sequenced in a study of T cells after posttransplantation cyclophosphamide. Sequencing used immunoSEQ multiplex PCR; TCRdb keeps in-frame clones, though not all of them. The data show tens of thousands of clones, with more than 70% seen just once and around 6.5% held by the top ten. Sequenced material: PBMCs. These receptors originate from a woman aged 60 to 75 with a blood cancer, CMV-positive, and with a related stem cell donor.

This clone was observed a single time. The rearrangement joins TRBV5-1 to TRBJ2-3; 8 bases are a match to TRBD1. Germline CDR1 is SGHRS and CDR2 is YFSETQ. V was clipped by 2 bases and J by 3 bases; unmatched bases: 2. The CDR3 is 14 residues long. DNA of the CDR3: TGCGCCAGCAGCTTCGACAGGGGTACAGATACGCAGTATTTT. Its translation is CASSFDRGTDTQYF.

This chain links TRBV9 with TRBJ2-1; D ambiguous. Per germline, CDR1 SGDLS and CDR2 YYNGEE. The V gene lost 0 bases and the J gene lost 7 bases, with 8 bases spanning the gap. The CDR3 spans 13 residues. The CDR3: CASSVGVRNEQFF. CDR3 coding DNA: TGTGCCAGCAGCGTAGGTGTCAGAAATGAGCAGTTCTTC.